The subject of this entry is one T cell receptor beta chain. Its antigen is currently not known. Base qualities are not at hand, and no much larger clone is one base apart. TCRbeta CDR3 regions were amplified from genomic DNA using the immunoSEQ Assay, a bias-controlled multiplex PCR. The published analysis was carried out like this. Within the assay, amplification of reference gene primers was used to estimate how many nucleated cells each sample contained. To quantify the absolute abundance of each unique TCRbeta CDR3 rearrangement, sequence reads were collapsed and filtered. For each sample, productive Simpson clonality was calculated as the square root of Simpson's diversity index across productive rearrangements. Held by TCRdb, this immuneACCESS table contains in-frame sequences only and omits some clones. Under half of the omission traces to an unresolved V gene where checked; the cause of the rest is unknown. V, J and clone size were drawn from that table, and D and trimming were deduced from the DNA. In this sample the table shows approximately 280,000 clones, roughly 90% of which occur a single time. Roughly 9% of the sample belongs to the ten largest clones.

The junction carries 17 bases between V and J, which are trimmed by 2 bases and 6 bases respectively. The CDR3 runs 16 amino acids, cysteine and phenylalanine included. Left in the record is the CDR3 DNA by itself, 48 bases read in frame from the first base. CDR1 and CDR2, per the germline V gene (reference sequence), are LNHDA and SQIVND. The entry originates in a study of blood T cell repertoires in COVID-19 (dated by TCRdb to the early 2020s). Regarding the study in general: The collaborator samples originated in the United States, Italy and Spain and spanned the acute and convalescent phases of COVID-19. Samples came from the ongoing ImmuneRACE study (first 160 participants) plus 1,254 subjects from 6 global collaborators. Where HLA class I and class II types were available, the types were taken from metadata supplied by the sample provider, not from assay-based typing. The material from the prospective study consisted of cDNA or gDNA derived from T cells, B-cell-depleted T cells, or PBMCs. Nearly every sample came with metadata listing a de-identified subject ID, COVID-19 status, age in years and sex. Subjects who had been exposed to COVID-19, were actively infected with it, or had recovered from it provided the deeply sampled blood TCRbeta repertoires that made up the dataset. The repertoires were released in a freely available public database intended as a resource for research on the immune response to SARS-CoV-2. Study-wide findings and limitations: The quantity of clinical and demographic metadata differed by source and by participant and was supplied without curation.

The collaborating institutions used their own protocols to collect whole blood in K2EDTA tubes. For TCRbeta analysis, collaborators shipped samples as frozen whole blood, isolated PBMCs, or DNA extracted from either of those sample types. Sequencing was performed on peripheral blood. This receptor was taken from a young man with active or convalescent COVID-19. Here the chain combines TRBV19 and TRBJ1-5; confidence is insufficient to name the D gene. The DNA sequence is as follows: TGTGCCAGTAGTATAAGAGGGCAGGAAAGAGGTCAGCCCCAGCATTTT. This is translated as CASSIRGQERGQPQHF.